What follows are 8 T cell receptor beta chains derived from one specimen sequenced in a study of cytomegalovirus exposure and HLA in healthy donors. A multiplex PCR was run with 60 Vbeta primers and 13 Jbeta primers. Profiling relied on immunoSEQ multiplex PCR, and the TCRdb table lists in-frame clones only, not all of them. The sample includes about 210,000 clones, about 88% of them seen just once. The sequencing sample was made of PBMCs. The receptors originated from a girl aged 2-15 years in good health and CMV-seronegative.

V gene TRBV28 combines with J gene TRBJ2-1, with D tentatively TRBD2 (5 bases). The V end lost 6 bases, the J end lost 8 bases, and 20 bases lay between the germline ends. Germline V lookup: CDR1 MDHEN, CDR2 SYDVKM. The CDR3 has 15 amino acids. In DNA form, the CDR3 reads TGTGCCAGCAGCCGAATTCCGAAAGCGGCAGATGAGCAGTTCTTC. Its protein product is CASSRIPKAADEQFF. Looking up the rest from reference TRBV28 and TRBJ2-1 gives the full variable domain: DVKVTQSSRYLVKRTGEKVFLECVQDMDHENMFWYRQDPGLGLRLIYFSYDVKMKEKGDIPEGYSVSREKKERFSLILESASTNQTSMYLCASSRIPKAADEQFFGPGTRLTVL.

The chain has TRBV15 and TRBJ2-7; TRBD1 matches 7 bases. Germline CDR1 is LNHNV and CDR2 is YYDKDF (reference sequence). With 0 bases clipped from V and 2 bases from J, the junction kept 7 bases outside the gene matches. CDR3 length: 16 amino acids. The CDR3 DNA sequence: TGTGCCACCAGCAGAGATAAGGGGGCGGTCACCTACGAGCAGTACTTC. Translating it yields CATSRDKGAVTYEQYF.

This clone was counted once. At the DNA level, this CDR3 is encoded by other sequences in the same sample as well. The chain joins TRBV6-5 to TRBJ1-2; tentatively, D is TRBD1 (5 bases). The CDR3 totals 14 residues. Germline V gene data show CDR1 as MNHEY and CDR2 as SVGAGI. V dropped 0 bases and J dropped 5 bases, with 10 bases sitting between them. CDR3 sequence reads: CASSYSTGGYGYTF. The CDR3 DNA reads TGTGCCAGCAGTTACTCTACTGGGGGGTATGGCTACACCTTC.

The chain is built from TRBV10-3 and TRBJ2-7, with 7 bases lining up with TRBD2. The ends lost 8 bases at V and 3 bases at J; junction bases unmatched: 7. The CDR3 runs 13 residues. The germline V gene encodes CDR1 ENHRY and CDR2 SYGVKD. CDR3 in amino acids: CAIGTMHLYEQYF. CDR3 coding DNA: TGTGCCATCGGGACTATGCACCTCTACGAGCAGTACTTC.

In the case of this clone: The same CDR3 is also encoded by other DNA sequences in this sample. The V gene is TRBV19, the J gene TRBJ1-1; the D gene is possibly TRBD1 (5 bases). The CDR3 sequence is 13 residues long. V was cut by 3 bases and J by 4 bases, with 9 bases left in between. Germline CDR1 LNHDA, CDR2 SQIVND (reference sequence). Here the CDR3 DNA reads TGTGCCAGTAGTATCGGGGGGGGCACTGAAGCTTTCTTT. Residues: CASSIGGGTEAFF. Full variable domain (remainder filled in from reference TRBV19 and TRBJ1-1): DGGITQSPKYLFRKEGQNVTLSCEQNLNHDAMYWYRQDPGQGLRLIYYSQIVNDFQKGDIAEGYSVSREKKESFPLTVTSAQKNPTAFYLCASSIGGGTEAFFGQGTRLTVV.

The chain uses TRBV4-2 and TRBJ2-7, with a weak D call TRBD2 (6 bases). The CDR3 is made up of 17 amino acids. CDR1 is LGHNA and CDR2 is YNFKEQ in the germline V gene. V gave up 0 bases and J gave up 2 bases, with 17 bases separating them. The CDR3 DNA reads TGTGCCAGCAGCCAAGAAGTAACAGCGGGCCCCCCCTACGAGCAGTACTTC. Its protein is CASSQEVTAGPPYEQYF.

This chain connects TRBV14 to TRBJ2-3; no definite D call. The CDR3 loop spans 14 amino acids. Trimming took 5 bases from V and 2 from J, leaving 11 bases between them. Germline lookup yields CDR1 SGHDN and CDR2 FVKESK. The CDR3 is CASSIRLDTDTQYF. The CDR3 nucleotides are TGTGCCAGCAGCATCAGACTCGACACAGATACGCAGTATTTT.

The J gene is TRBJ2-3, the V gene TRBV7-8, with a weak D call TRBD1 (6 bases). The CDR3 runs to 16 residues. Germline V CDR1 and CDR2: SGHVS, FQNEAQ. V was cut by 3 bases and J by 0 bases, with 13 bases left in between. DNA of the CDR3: TGTGCCAGCAGCTTGTACAGGGCAGCTAGCACAGATACGCAGTATTTT. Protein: CASSLYRAASTDTQYF.